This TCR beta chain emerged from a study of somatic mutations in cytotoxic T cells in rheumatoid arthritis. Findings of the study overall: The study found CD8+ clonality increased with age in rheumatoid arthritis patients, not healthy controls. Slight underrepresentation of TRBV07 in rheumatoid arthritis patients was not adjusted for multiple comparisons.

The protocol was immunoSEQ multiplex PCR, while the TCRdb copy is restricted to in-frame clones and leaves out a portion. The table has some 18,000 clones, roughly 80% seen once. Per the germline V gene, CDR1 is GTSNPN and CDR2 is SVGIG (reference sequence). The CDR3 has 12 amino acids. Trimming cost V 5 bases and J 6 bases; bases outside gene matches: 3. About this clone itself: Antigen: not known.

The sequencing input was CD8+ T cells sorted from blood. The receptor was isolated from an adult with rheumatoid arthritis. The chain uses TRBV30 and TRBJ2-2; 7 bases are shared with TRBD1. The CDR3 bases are TGTGCCTGGGACAGGGTTTCCGGGGAGCTGTTTTTT. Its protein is CAWDRVSGELFF.